These 27 T cell receptor beta chains originate from one sample sequenced in a study of identical twins. TCRdb redid the calling of the 5' RACE reads with MiXCR, one entry per CDR3 protein. This sample has some 590,000 distinct CDR3 sequences, with 9.6% found just once. These data also featured in a second study, about yellow fever vaccine responses in identical twins.

Sequencing was carried out using PBMCs. Every receptor here comes from a woman younger than 35 in good health.

V gene TRBV9 combines with J gene TRBJ2-5; 10 positions agree with TRBD1. The CDR3 is made up of 14 amino acids. CDR1 is SGDLS, CDR2 YYNGEE, per germline. The V and J ends lost 4 bases and 7 bases, in that order; junction bases with no gene match: 7. CDR3 protein: CASSSGQGRGTQYF. The CDR3 DNA reads TGTGCCAGCAGCTCGGGACAGGGGCGGGGGACCCAGTACTTC.

The J gene is TRBJ2-5, the V gene TRBV30; unclear D gene. CDR1 GTSNPN and CDR2 SVGIG come from the germline V gene (reference sequence). V lost 4 bases to trimming and J lost 2 bases, with 23 bases between them. The CDR3 runs 17 residues. Here the CDR3 DNA reads TGTGCCTGGAAAGGGCCGCGGCCCACCTCAAAACAAGAGACCCAGTACTTC. This gives the protein CAWKGPRPTSKQETQYF.

The J gene is TRBJ2-3, the V gene TRBV7-8; no definite D call. V was pared by 3 bases and J by 0 bases, with 13 bases between. This CDR3 has 16 residues. CDR1 is SGHVS, CDR2 FQNEAQ, per germline. The chain's CDR3 is CASSFRASLSTDTQYF. CDR3 nucleotides: TGTGCCAGCAGCTTCCGCGCCAGCCTAAGCACAGATACGCAGTATTTT. Full variable domain (missing parts from reference TRBV7-8 and TRBJ2-3): GAGVSQSPRYKVAKRGQDVALRCDPISGHVSLFWYQQALGQGPEFLTYFQNEAQLDKSGLPSDRFFAERPEGSVSTLKIQRTQQEDSAVYLCASSFRASLSTDTQYFGPGTRLTVL.

This clonotype was detected only a few times. The CDR3 sequence: CASSPSGTRGSEQYF. CDR3 DNA: TGTGCCAGCTCACCATCCGGGACAAGGGGAAGCGAGCAGTACTTC. The chain uses TRBV18 and TRBJ2-7, with D perhaps TRBD1 (6 bases). Trimming took off 2 bases at V and 6 bases at J, with 17 bases between the two ends. The CDR3 sequence is 15 residues long. Per germline, CDR1 KGHSH and CDR2 LQKENI.

In this sample, this clonotype turned up a few times. The rearrangement joins TRBV12-3 or TRBV12-4 to TRBJ2-3, with D perhaps TRBD2 (6 bases). The CDR3 sequence is 17 residues long. The V and J ends lost 3 bases and 0 bases respectively, with 16 bases between them. CDR3 amino acids: CASSFSGTGTSTDTQYF. In DNA form, the CDR3 reads TGTGCCAGCAGTTTTTCCGGAACCGGGACTAGCACAGATACGCAGTATTTT.

This rearrangement joins TRBV18 to TRBJ2-2; no clear D. Trimming pared 0 bases from V and 7 bases from J, leaving 9 bases between. From germline, CDR1 is KGHSH and CDR2 LQKENI. This CDR3 has 14 amino acids. CDR3 nucleotide sequence: TGTGCCAGCTCACCACCGGGGATGATCGGGGAGCTGTTTTTT. As protein: CASSPPGMIGELFF.

CDR3 DNA: TGTGCCAGCAGAGCCCTGAGCCGGCAGTTCTTC. It is translated as CASRALSRQFF. The chain recombines TRBV12-3 or TRBV12-4 with TRBJ2-1, with unresolved D. This CDR3 comprises 11 residues. Deletions cut 6 bases from V and 12 bases from J, with 12 bases between.

This clonotype came up many times. V and J are TRBV7-6 and TRBJ2-7; D is unclear. This CDR3 is 15 amino acids long. Germline-derived CDR1 and CDR2 are SGHVS and FNYEAQ. Trimming shortened V by 3 bases and J by 3 bases, and 15 bases separated the two germline ends. For the CDR3, the DNA is TGTGCCAGCAGCTTCCGAACGACCCCGAACTACGAGCAGTACTTC. The encoded protein is CASSFRTTPNYEQYF.

This clonotype was recorded a few times. This sequence joins TRBV20-1 and TRBJ2-7; 9 bases are a match to TRBD1. The V gene's germline CDR1 is DFQATT and CDR2 SNEGSKA (reference sequence). V shed 2 bases and J 4 bases; nucleotides not matched to a gene: 6. The CDR3 is 14 amino acids. CDR3 in DNA: TGCAGTGCTAGAACCGGGACAGGGCTATACGAGCAGTACTTC. The encoded protein is CSARTGTGLYEQYF.

The chain carries TRBV7-2 and TRBJ2-5; 11 nucleotides align to TRBD2. J was trimmed by 5 bases and V by 2 bases; bases with no gene match: 7. The germline V gene encodes CDR1 SGHTA and CDR2 FQGNSA. The CDR3 has 16 amino acids. CDR3 region: CASSLMASGGMETQYF. CDR3 DNA sequence: TGTGCCAGCAGCTTAATGGCTAGCGGGGGGATGGAGACCCAGTACTTC.

This clonotype has only a few counts. One end of the junction varies from germline; a read error may be responsible. In nucleotides, the CDR3 is TGCGCCAGCAGTGAGTGGTGGGGGCCAAAAAGCATTCAGTACTTC. It codes for CASSEWWGPKSIQYF. The V gene is TRBV10-2, the J gene TRBJ2-4, with D perhaps matching TRBD1 (6 bases). The CDR3 loop spans 15 amino acids. In germline, CDR1 is WSHSY, CDR2 SAAADI.

The chain links TRBV12-3 or TRBV12-4 to TRBJ2-7; D possibly matches TRBD1 or TRBD2 (6 bases each). The CDR3 is 15 amino acids. With 1 base removed from V and 5 bases from J, the gap between germline ends came to 15 bases. The CDR3 DNA reads as TGTGCCAGCAGTTTAGTAAGGGGGAGGCTCCACGAGCAGTACTTC. Translation gives CASSLVRGRLHEQYF.

This clonotype occurred a few times. The gene calls are TRBV12-3 or TRBV12-4 and TRBJ1-5; a weak D match, TRBD1 (6 bases). Trimming took off 6 bases at V and 2 bases at J, with 17 bases between the two ends. This CDR3 is 16 amino acids long. The CDR3 region has the DNA TGTGCCAGCAGCGAAAAACAGGGATGGGGCAATCAGCCCCAGCATTTT. Protein product: CASSEKQGWGNQPQHF.

In its sample, this clonotype was seen many times. V gene TRBV10-3 combines with J gene TRBJ2-1, with 13 positions matching TRBD2. The germline V gene has CDR1 ENHRY and CDR2 SYGVKD. CDR3 length: 17 residues. V gave up 2 bases and J gave up 3 bases; unmatched junction bases: 4. The CDR3 DNA sequence: TGTGCCATCAGTGAGACTAGCGGGAGGGCCGGCTACAATGAGCAGTTCTTC. This encodes CAISETSGRAGYNEQFF.

The chain links TRBV4-3 to TRBJ2-1; 8 bases are a match to TRBD2. V lost 1 base, J lost 9 bases, and 8 bases stayed unmatched. The CDR3 covers 15 residues. Germline V gene lookup returns CDR1 LGHNA and CDR2 YSLEER. CDR3: CASSQAVVAGLEQFF. CDR3 coding DNA: TGCGCCAGCAGCCAAGCGGTAGTAGCGGGACTTGAGCAGTTCTTC.

As regards this clonotype: Since a much larger clone is just one base distant, this may be a read error. This chain connects TRBV12-3 or TRBV12-4 to TRBJ2-1; D is ambiguous. There are 13 residues in the CDR3. The V end lost 6 bases, the J end lost 0 bases, and 6 bases lay between the germline ends. The CDR3 reads CASSHSSYNEQFF. In nucleotides, the CDR3 is TGTGCCAGCAGCCACAGCTCCTACAATGAGCAGTTCTTC.

This clonotype was counted at least ten times. The chain uses TRBV6-1 and TRBJ2-7, with D perhaps TRBD2 (5 bases). Germline CDR1 and CDR2: MNHNS and SASEGT. The CDR3 consists of 13 residues. The ends were cut back, 6 bases at V and 0 bases at J, with 9 bases in the middle. This CDR3 is CASRQLDSYEQYF. The CDR3 nucleotides are TGTGCCAGCAGGCAACTAGACTCCTACGAGCAGTACTTC.

Only a few counts were recorded for this clonotype. The junction shows a germline mismatch at one end, possibly a read error. This CDR3 reads CASSPDERRMELF. Written as DNA, the CDR3 is TGTGCCAGCTCACCAGATGAGCGCAGGATGGAACTCTTC. The chain recombines TRBV18 with TRBJ2-1; no definite D call. The CDR3 spans 13 residues. CDR1 is KGHSH and CDR2 is LQKENI in the germline V gene.

This clonotype was picked up a small number of times. The J gene is TRBJ2-5, the V gene TRBV7-2; weak D call: TRBD1 (5 bases). This CDR3 spans 15 amino acids. V lost 0 bases and J lost 0, with 8 bases in between. The germline V gene encodes CDR1 SGHTA and CDR2 FQGNSA. CDR3: CASSLARQYQETQYF. CDR3 sequence (DNA): TGTGCCAGCAGCTTAGCCCGACAGTACCAAGAGACCCAGTACTTC.

This clonotype was counted only a few times. This chain's CDR3 is CASNPVGTPGANVLTF. In DNA form, the CDR3 reads TGTGCCAGCAATCCCGTAGGGACACCTGGGGCCAACGTCCTGACTTTC. The chain recombines TRBV6-2 or TRBV6-3 with TRBJ2-6; TRBD1 might be the D (6 bases). The CDR3 runs to 16 residues. V shed 7 bases and J shed 2 bases, with 15 bases lying between them. Germline V gene data show CDR1 as MNHEY and CDR2 as SVGEGT.

This clonotype was found many times. The J gene is TRBJ2-3, the V gene TRBV4-2; 10 bases align to TRBD2. Germline assignment: CDR1 LGHNA and CDR2 YNFKEQ. There are 17 residues in the CDR3. The ends lost 5 bases at V and 3 bases at J; junction bases unmatched: 11. The CDR3 protein is CASSYKSGGVLTDTQYF. The CDR3 region has the DNA TGTGCCAGCAGCTATAAGAGCGGGGGGGTGTTAACAGATACGCAGTATTTT.

The J gene is TRBJ2-7, the V gene TRBV20-1; 10 nucleotides match TRBD2. CDR3 length: 16 amino acids. V shed 0 bases, J shed 4 bases, and the junction held 9 bases outside the gene matches. The V gene's germline CDR1 is DFQATT and CDR2 SNEGSKA (reference sequence). Here the CDR3 DNA reads TGCAGTGCTAGAGAGGGGACTAGCGACTCCCTATACGAGCAGTACTTC. This sequence encodes CSAREGTSDSLYEQYF.

This clonotype occurred a few times. The chain has TRBV29-1 and TRBJ2-5; 8 positions match TRBD2. Germline CDR1 reads SQVTM; CDR2 reads ANQGSEA. This CDR3 is built from 13 residues. The trim removed 4 bases at V and 9 bases at J, leaving 10 bases unmatched. The CDR3 sequence is CSVVHAGGHPQYF. CDR3 coding DNA: TGCAGCGTTGTGCATGCGGGAGGCCACCCCCAGTACTTC.

This clonotype was seen at least ten times. The chain recombines TRBV5-1 with TRBJ2-3; the D gene is possibly TRBD1 (6 bases). Germline V gives CDR1 SGHRS, CDR2 YFSETQ. The CDR3 is made up of 15 amino acids. Between the trimmed V and J ends, which lost 3 bases and 1 base, there was a span of 12 bases. The CDR3 protein is CASSSTGRRTDTQYF. The CDR3 bases are TGCGCCAGCAGCTCTACAGGGCGCCGCACAGATACGCAGTATTTT. Complete variable domain (other parts from reference TRBV5-1 and TRBJ2-3): KAGVTQTPRYLIKTRGQQVTLSCSPISGHRSVSWYQQTPGQGLQFLFEYFSETQRNKGNFPGRFSGRQFSNSRSEMNVSTLELGDSALYLCASSSTGRRTDTQYFGPGTRLTVL.

This chain joins TRBV6-4 and TRBJ2-1; D is tentatively TRBD1 or TRBD2 (6 bases each). Trimming took off 0 bases at V and 3 bases at J, with 18 bases between the two ends. Looked up from germline, CDR1 is MRHNA and CDR2 is SNTAGT. The CDR3 is made up of 18 amino acids. The CDR3 sequence is CASSDSFLGGSFYNEQFF. The DNA for the CDR3 is TGTGCCAGCAGTGACTCGTTCTTGGGGGGCTCTTTCTACAATGAGCAGTTCTTC.

This clonotype was counted only a few times. The chain's CDR3 is CASSSDDIYEQYF. In DNA, the CDR3 is TGTGCCAGCAGCTCCGATGACATCTACGAGCAGTACTTC. The chain is built from TRBV7-2 and TRBJ2-7; D remains ambiguous. This CDR3 has 13 residues. Trimming removed 4 bases at V and 3 bases at J, with 10 bases between. Germline V CDR1 and CDR2: SGHTA, FQGNSA.

This clonotype was seen many times. V is TRBV6-1 and J is TRBJ2-7; the D gene could be TRBD1 or TRBD2 (5 bases each). V was shortened by 6 bases and J by 2 bases, with 14 bases between the two germline ends. CDR1 and CDR2 (germline): MNHNS, SASEGT. CDR3 size: 14 residues. The CDR3: CASSPLRGAYEQYF. The CDR3 DNA sequence: TGTGCCAGCAGCCCTCTAAGGGGAGCCTACGAGCAGTACTTC.